The next 26 T cell receptor beta chains were all read from a single sample in a study of T cells in Graves' hyperthyroidism and ophthalmopathy. RNA transcripts gave rise to amplified TCR beta CDR3 regions. A first-round RT-PCR of the TCR CDR3 used the HTBI primer set. TCRdb re-derived calls from the multiplex PCR reads in MiXCR, one entry per CDR3 protein. The sample lists approximately 520,000 distinct CDR3 sequences, 20% occurring once. The sequenced sample was blood. Receptors were obtained from a man younger than 35 with Graves' hyperthyroidism.

This clonotype has ten or more counts. The chain uses TRBV11-2 and TRBJ1-1, with a tentative D call TRBD1 (5 bases). CDR3 length equals 11 residues. In germline, CDR1 is SGHAT, CDR2 FQNNGV. V was clipped by 10 bases and J by 7 bases, with 13 bases between them. CDR3 nucleotide sequence: TGTGCCACCCGGAGGGGCGGTGAAGCTTTCTTT. Protein product: CATRRGGEAFF.

This clonotype was seen many times. The junction and the germline gene differ at one end; a read error may be behind it. This chain links TRBV25-1 with TRBJ1-2; 9 bases align to TRBD1. This CDR3 region has 11 residues. Germline CDR1 reads MGHDK; CDR2 reads SYGVNS. CDR3 region: CASGPSRDRAF. CDR3 DNA sequence: TGTGCCAGCGGCCCCAGTAGGGACAGGGCGTTC.

This clonotype was counted many times. The chain recombines TRBV27 with TRBJ2-7; D might be TRBD2 (7 bases). Germline V lookup: CDR1 MNHEY, CDR2 SMNVEV (reference sequence). The germline V and J ends were trimmed by 3 bases and 1 base, with 16 bases remaining between them. The CDR3 contains 16 residues. The CDR3 sequence is CASSFAGALGSYEQYF. CDR3 sequence (DNA): TGTGCCAGCAGTTTTGCGGGGGCGCTTGGATCCTACGAGCAGTACTTC.

This clonotype was seen ten or more times. The J gene is TRBJ2-5, the V gene TRBV14; 7 nucleotides match TRBD2. V was clipped by 3 bases and J by 6 bases; unmatched bases: 10. The germline gives CDR1 SGHDN, CDR2 FVKESK. This CDR3 has 15 residues. The CDR3 nucleotides read TGTGCCAGCAGCCATGCCGGAGGACTAGTAAAGACCCAGTACTTC. It specifies CASSHAGGLVKTQYF. The full variable domain, its missing parts supplied by reference TRBV14 and TRBJ2-5, is EAGVTQFPSHSVIEKGQTVTLRCDPISGHDNLYWYRRVMGKEIKFLLHFVKESKQDESGMPNNRFLAERTGGTYSTLKVQPAELEDSGVYFCASSHAGGLVKTQYFGPGTRLLVL.

This clonotype was detected ten times or more. This sequence joins TRBV24-1 and TRBJ2-7, with TRBD1 as a possible D gene (6 bases). CDR3 length equals 15 residues. CDR1 is KGHDR and CDR2 is SFDVKD in the germline V gene. V was cut by 2 bases and J by 6 bases, with 16 bases left in between. In nucleotides, the CDR3 is TGTGCCACCAGTGATTCCAGGGGAATATTTGGCGAGCAGTACTTC. Translating it yields CATSDSRGIFGEQYF.

There are many counts of this clonotype. This chain connects TRBV9 to TRBJ1-1; perhaps TRBD1 as D (5 bases). The CDR3 runs to 14 residues. From germline, CDR1 is SGDLS and CDR2 YYNGEE. V dropped 0 bases and J dropped 1 base, with 7 bases sitting between them. Here the CDR3 DNA reads TGTGCCAGCAGCGTAGTCGGGGGGAACACTGAAGCTTTCTTT. It yields the protein CASSVVGGNTEAFF.

This clonotype showed up just a few times. The chain has TRBV30 and TRBJ1-5, with D perhaps TRBD1 (5 bases). Germline V gene sequence: CDR1 GTSNPN, CDR2 SVGIG (reference sequence). Trimming took off 1 base at V and 1 base at J, with 17 bases between the two ends. The CDR3 is made up of 17 amino acids. The CDR3 bases are TGTGCCTGGAGTGGCTATGATGGGACGGGGAGCAATCAGCCCCAGCATTTT. Protein: CAWSGYDGTGSNQPQHF. Variable domain in full (rest from reference TRBV30 and TRBJ1-5): SQTIHQWPATLVQPVGSPLSLECTVEGTSNPNLYWYRQAAGRGLQLLFYSVGIGQISSEVPQNLSASRPQDRQFILSSKKLLLSDSGFYLCAWSGYDGTGSNQPQHFGDGTRLSIL.

This clonotype was counted many times. This rearrangement joins TRBV28 to TRBJ1-1; 8 bases fit TRBD1. With V trimmed by 5 bases and J by 3 bases, 5 bases remained unmatched. The CDR3 is 14 amino acids. CDR1 and CDR2 from the germline V gene are MDHEN and SYDVKM. CDR3 bases: TGTGCCAGCAGTGAGACAGGGGCGTACACTGAAGCTTTCTTT. Translated: CASSETGAYTEAFF.

This clonotype was counted many times. CDR3 nucleotide sequence: TGTGCCAGCAGTCCCGGCCCGGGGCGAGACACCGGGGAGCTGTTTTTT. This codes for CASSPGPGRDTGELFF. This sequence joins TRBV12-3 or TRBV12-4 and TRBJ2-2; D tentatively fits TRBD1 or TRBD2 (5 bases each). Trimming cost V 5 bases and J 3 bases, with 16 bases left between them. The CDR3 is 16 amino acids.

This clonotype was detected ten times or more. The J gene is TRBJ2-7, the V gene TRBV7-2; TRBD2 aligns across 8 bases. This CDR3 comprises 13 residues. The germline V gene has CDR1 SGHTA and CDR2 FQGNSA. V dropped 3 bases and J dropped 5; count of bases not matched to a gene: 3. The CDR3, as DNA: TGTGCCAGCAGCTTCGCGGGGGGCAACGAGCAGTACTTC. Translated: CASSFAGGNEQYF. Complete variable domain (other parts from reference TRBV7-2 and TRBJ2-7): GAGVSQSPSNKVTEKGKDVELRCDPISGHTALYWYRQSLGQGLEFLIYFQGNSAPDKSGLPSDRFSAERTGGSVSTLTIQRTQQEDSAVYLCASSFAGGNEQYFGPGTRLTVT.

This clonotype was detected ten times or more. This chain uses TRBV2 with TRBJ1-2; 9 bases match TRBD1. In germline, CDR1 is SNHLY, CDR2 FYNNEI. The junction had 13 bases not matched to a gene; V was cut back by 7 bases and J by 1 base. This CDR3 spans 17 amino acids. In DNA form, the CDR3 reads TGTGCCAGCAAATCCCTGGGGGGACAGGGCGTTAACTATGGCTACACCTTC. Its translation is CASKSLGGQGVNYGYTF.

This chain connects TRBV3-1 to TRBJ1-2, with 9 nucleotides matching TRBD1. V lost 4 bases and J lost 5; bases outside the gene matches: 8. This CDR3 has 15 amino acids. Germline assignment: CDR1 LGHDT and CDR2 YNNKEL (reference sequence). CDR3 DNA sequence: TGTGCCAGCAGCCCACGGACAGGGGTGTGGTATGGCTACACCTTC. Its translation: CASSPRTGVWYGYTF.

V is TRBV6-2 or TRBV6-3 and J is TRBJ2-3; D might be TRBD2 (6 bases). CDR1 is MNHEY and CDR2 is SVGEGT in the germline V gene. Trimming left V 1 base short and J 3 bases short, with 8 bases between. This CDR3 region has 14 residues. DNA of the CDR3: TGTGCCAGCAGTTACTTTAGCGGTACAGATACGCAGTATTTT. Translated, it gives CASSYFSGTDTQYF.

This clonotype was seen ten or more times. V gene TRBV12-3 or TRBV12-4 combines with J gene TRBJ2-7; D might be TRBD1 (6 bases). This CDR3 is 13 amino acids long. V lost 5 bases and J 2 bases, leaving 10 bases between the germline ends. CDR3 loop: CASSRTVTYEQYF. Written as DNA, the CDR3 is TGTGCCAGCAGTAGGACAGTGACCTACGAGCAGTACTTC.

Many counts were recorded for this clonotype. The gene calls are TRBV2 and TRBJ1-3; D is possibly TRBD1 (5 bases). CDR3 length: 16 residues. V lost 5 bases to trimming and J lost 0 bases, with 14 bases between them. Germline CDR1 reads SNHLY; CDR2 reads FYNNEI. The CDR3 spells CASSRAGLLSGNTIYF. As DNA, the CDR3 is TGTGCCAGCAGTCGAGCAGGGCTTCTCTCTGGAAACACCATATATTTT.

The chain uses TRBV6-1 and TRBJ2-7, with 9 bases lining up with TRBD1. V was pared by 0 bases and J by 6 bases, with 15 bases of the junction left unmatched. The germline V gene has CDR1 MNHNS and CDR2 SASEGT. This CDR3 region has 18 residues. CDR3 region: CASSEAPVWTGELSEQYF. CDR3 nucleotides: TGTGCCAGCAGTGAAGCGCCTGTCTGGACAGGGGAGCTCTCCGAGCAGTACTTC.

In this sample, this clonotype turned up once. The V call is TRBV28, the J call TRBJ1-2, with D tentatively TRBD1 (6 bases). Germline V gene sequence: CDR1 MDHEN, CDR2 SYDVKM. V was shortened by 2 bases and J by 3 bases, with 16 bases between the two germline ends. CDR3 length: 16 amino acids. This CDR3 reads CASSLLGNRDDYGYTF. CDR3 nucleotides: TGTGCCAGCAGTTTACTAGGGAACAGGGATGACTATGGCTACACCTTC.

In its sample, this clonotype was seen many times. V and J are TRBV10-3 and TRBJ1-2, with TRBD1 matching over 7 bases. The CDR3 totals 16 residues. With 3 bases clipped from V and 1 base from J, the junction kept 8 bases outside the gene matches. Germline values: CDR1 ENHRY, CDR2 SYGVKD. The CDR3 is CAISDLTGNYNYGYTF. CDR3 DNA: TGTGCCATCAGTGACCTGACAGGGAATTATAACTATGGCTACACCTTC.

The sample holds many counts of this clonotype. This chain joins TRBV28 and TRBJ2-7; no firm D call. V lost 8 bases to trimming and J lost 4 bases, with 12 bases between them. This CDR3 has 12 amino acids. Germline V gene sequence: CDR1 MDHEN, CDR2 SYDVKM. The CDR3, as DNA: TGTGCCAGCCAAGAACAATGGTACGAGCAGTACTTC. Translated: CASQEQWYEQYF.

The rearrangement joins TRBV19 to TRBJ1-1; possible D gene TRBD1, 5 bases. V gave up 4 bases and J gave up 3 bases, with 12 bases separating them. CDR1 is LNHDA, CDR2 SQIVND, per germline (reference sequence). CDR3 length: 14 residues. The DNA for the CDR3 is TGTGCCAGTAGTACTCCGGGACGGCACACTGAAGCTTTCTTT. It encodes CASSTPGRHTEAFF. Variable domain in full (rest from reference TRBV19 and TRBJ1-1): DGGITQSPKYLFRKEGQNVTLSCEQNLNHDAMYWYRQDPGQGLRLIYYSQIVNDFQKGDIAEGYSVSREKKESFPLTVTSAQKNPTAFYLCASSTPGRHTEAFFGQGTRLTVV.

The chain recombines TRBV28 with TRBJ1-1; TRBD1 agrees at 8 bases. Germline values: CDR1 MDHEN, CDR2 SYDVKM. With V trimmed by 3 bases and J by 10 bases, 13 bases remained unmatched. The CDR3 contains 15 residues. The CDR3 coding sequence is TGTGCCAGCAGTTTGCAATTTGGACAGGGCTCGGGAGCTTTCTTT. Translation: CASSLQFGQGSGAFF.

This clonotype appeared many times. The V gene is TRBV7-2, the J gene TRBJ2-7, with D maybe TRBD2 (6 bases). With 3 bases removed from V and 1 base from J, the gap between germline ends came to 13 bases. Germline loops: CDR1 SGHTA, CDR2 FQGNSA. The CDR3 loop spans 15 amino acids. The CDR3 spells CASSLAGLLSYEQYF. CDR3 DNA sequence: TGTGCCAGCAGCTTGGCGGGGCTCTTATCCTACGAGCAGTACTTC. The full variable domain, with the rest looked up from reference TRBV7-2 and TRBJ2-7, is GAGVSQSPSNKVTEKGKDVELRCDPISGHTALYWYRQSLGQGLEFLIYFQGNSAPDKSGLPSDRFSAERTGGSVSTLTIQRTQQEDSAVYLCASSLAGLLSYEQYFGPGTRLTVT.

This clonotype was counted only a few times. The gene calls are TRBV6-2 or TRBV6-3 and TRBJ2-5; either TRBD1 or TRBD2 may supply D (6 bases each). Germline CDR1 reads MNHEY; CDR2 reads SVGEGT. The CDR3 length is 14 residues. V lost 6 bases and J 1 base, leaving 12 bases between the germline ends. The CDR3 bases are TGTGCCAGCAGCGTGGGGGGCAGCCAAGAGACCCAGTACTTC. Protein: CASSVGGSQETQYF.

The genes are TRBV6-1 and TRBJ1-1; possibly TRBD1 for D (6 bases). CDR3 length: 11 amino acids. Deletions cut 6 bases from V and 10 bases from J, with 12 bases between. Germline V gene lookup returns CDR1 MNHNS and CDR2 SASEGT. The CDR3 nucleotides are TGTGCCAGCAGAAGGGGGGAGCGAGCTTTCTTT. It codes for CASRRGERAFF.

This clonotype was detected a few times. The chain combines TRBV3-1 with TRBJ2-4; D is perhaps TRBD2 (6 bases). V was shortened by 4 bases and J by 0 bases, with 7 bases between the two germline ends. Germline CDR1 and CDR2: LGHDT and YNNKEL (reference sequence). The CDR3 has 14 amino acids. The CDR3 protein is CASSRRGAKNIQYF. The CDR3 DNA sequence: TGTGCCAGCAGCCGGCGGGGAGCCAAAAACATTCAGTACTTC. The full variable domain, rest sourced from reference TRBV3-1 and TRBJ2-4, is DTAVSQTPKYLVTQMGNDKSIKCEQNLGHDTMYWYKQDSKKFLKIMFSYNNKELIINETVPNRFSPKSPDKAHLNLHINSLELGDSAVYFCASSRRGAKNIQYFGAGTRLSVL.

The chain joins TRBV6-4 to TRBJ2-5; 9 bases line up with TRBD1. Per the germline V gene, CDR1 is MRHNA and CDR2 is SNTAGT. Unmatched junction bases numbered 13, after V lost 6 bases and J lost 5 bases. CDR3 length: 16 amino acids. The CDR3 coding sequence is TGTGCCAGCAGCCAAGCGAACAGGGGGCCACGGGAGACCCAGTACTTC. Translation gives CASSQANRGPRETQYF.